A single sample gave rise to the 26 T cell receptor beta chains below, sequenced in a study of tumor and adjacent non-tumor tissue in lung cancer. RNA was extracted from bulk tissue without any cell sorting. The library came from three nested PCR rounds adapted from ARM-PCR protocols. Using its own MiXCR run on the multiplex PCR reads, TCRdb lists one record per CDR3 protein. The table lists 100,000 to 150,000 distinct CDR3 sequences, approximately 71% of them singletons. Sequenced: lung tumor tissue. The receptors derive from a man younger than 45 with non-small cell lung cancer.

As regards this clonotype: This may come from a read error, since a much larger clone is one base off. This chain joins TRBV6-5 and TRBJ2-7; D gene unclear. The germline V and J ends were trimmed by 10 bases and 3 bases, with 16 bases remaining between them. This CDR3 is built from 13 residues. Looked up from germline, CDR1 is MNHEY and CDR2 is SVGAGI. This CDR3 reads CATSRGTRYEQYF. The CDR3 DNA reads TGTGCCACTTCCCGCGGCACGCGCTACGAGCAGTACTTC.

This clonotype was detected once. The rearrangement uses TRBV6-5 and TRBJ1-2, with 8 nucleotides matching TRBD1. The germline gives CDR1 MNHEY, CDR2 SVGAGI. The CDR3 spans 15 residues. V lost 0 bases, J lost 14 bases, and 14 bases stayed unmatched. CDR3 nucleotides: TGTGCCAGCAGTTACTCGACAGGGGATAACTATGGTTATACCTTC. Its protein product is CASSYSTGDNYGYTF.

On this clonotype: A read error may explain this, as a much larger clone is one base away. The CDR3 spells CSVGTGGEQYF. The CDR3 DNA is TGCAGCGTTGGTACAGGGGGGGAGCAGTACTTC. The gene calls are TRBV29-1 and TRBJ2-7; 8 bases line up with TRBD1. V shed 4 bases, J shed 7 bases, and the junction held 3 bases outside the gene matches. CDR3 size: 11 residues. Germline-derived CDR1 and CDR2 are SQVTM and ANQGSEA.

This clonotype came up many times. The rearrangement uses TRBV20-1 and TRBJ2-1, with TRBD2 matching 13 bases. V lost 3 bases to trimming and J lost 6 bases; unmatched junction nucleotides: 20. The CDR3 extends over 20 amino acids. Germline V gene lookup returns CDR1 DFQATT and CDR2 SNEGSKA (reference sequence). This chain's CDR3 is CSARGGTSGRARWGPNEQFF. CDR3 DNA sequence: TGCAGTGCTAGGGGGGGTACTAGCGGGAGGGCCCGTTGGGGCCCCAATGAGCAGTTCTTC.

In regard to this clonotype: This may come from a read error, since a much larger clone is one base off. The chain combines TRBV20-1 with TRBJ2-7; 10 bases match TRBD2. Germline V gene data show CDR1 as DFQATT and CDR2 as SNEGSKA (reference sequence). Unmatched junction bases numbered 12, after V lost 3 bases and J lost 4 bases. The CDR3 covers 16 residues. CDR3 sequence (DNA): TGCAGTGCTAGTCTACCAGCGGGAGGGCCCTATTACGAGCAGTACTTC. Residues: CSASLPAGGPYYEQYF.

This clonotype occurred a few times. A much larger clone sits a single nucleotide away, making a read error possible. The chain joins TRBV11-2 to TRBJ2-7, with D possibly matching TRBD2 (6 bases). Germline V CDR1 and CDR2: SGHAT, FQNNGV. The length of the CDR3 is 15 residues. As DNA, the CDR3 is TGTGCCAGCACCTTAGCGGCGGACCTTACCTACGAGCAGTACTTC. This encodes CASTLAADLTYEQYF.

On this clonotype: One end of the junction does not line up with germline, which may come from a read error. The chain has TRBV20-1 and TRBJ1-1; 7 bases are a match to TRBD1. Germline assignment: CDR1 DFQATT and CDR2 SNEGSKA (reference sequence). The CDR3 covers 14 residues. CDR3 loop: CSASDTGARTETFF. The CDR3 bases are TGCAGTGCTAGTGATACAGGGGCCCGAACTGAAACTTTCTTT.

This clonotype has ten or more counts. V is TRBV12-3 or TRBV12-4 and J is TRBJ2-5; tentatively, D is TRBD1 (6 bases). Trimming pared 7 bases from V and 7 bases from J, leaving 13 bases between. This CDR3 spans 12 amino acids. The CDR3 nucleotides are TGTGCCAGCATGGGGGCAGGGAGGACCCAGTACTTC. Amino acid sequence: CASMGAGRTQYF.

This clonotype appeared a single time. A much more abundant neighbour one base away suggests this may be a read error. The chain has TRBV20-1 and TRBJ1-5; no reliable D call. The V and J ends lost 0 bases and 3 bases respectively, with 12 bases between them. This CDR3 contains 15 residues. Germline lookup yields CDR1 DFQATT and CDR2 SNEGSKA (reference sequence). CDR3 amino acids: CSARDPHGSNQPQHF. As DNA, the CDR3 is TGCAGTGCTAGAGACCCGCACGGATCCAATCAGCCCCAGCATTTT.

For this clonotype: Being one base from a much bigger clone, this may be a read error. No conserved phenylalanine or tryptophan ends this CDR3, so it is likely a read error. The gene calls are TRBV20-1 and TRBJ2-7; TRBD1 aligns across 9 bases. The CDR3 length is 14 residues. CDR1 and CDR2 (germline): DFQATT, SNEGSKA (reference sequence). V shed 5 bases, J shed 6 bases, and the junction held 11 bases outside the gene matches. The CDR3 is CSAESRDRVFEQYI. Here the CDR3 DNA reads TGCAGTGCTGAAAGCCGGGACAGGGTTTTCGAGCAGTACATC.

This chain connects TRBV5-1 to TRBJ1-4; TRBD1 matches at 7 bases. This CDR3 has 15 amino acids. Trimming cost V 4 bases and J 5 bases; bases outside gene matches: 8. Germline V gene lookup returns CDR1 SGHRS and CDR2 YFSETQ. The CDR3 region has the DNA TGCGCCAGCAGCACGGAACAGGGGATGAATGAAAAACTGTTTTTT. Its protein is CASSTEQGMNEKLFF.

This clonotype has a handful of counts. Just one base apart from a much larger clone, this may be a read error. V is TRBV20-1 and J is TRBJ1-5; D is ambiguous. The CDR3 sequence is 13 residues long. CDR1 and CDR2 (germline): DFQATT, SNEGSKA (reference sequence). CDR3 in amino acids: CSARAVSNQPQRF. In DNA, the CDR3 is TGCAGTGCTAGAGCAGTTAGCAATCAGCCCCAGCGTTTT.

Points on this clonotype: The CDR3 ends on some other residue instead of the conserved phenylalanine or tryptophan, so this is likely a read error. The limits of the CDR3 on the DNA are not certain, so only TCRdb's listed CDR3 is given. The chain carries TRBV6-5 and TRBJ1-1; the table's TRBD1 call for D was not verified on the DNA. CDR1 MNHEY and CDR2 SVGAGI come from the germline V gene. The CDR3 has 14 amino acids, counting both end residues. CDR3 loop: CASSSGQRNTEAIS.

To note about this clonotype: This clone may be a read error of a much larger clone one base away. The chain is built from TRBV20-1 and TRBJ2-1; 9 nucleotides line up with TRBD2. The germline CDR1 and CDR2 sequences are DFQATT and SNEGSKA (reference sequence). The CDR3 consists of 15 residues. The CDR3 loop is CSVREPTSGYNEQFF. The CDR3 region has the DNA TGCAGTGTTAGAGAGCCGACTAGCGGTTACAATGAGCAGTTCTTC.

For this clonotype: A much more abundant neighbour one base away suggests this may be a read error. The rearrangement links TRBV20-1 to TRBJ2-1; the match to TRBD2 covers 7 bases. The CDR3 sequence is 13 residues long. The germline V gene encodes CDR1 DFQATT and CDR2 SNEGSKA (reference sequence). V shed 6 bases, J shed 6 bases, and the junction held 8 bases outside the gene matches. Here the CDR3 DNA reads TGCAGTGCGATACCACTAGCGCTCAATGAGCAGTTCTTC. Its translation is CSAIPLALNEQFF.

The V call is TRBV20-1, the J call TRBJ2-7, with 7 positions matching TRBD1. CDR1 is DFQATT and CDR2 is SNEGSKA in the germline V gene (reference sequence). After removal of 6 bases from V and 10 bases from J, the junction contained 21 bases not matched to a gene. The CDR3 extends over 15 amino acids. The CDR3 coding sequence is TGCAGTGCCAAAAGCGTCCCGGGACAGAGGTTCGAACAGTACTTC. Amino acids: CSAKSVPGQRFEQYF.

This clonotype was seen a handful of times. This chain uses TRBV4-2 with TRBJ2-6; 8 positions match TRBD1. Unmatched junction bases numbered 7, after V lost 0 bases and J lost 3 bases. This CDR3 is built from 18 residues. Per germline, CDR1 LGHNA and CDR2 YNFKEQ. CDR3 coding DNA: TGTGCCAGCAGCCAAGATCGGGCAGGGGGCGTTGGGGCCAACGTCCTGACTTTC. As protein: CASSQDRAGGVGANVLTF.

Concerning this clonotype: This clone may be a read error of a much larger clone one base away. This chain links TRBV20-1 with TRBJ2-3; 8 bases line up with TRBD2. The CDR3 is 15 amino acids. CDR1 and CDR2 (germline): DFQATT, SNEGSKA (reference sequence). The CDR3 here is CNATGGVGDTDTQYF. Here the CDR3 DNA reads TGCAATGCTACCGGGGGGGTCGGGGACACAGATACGCAGTATTTT.

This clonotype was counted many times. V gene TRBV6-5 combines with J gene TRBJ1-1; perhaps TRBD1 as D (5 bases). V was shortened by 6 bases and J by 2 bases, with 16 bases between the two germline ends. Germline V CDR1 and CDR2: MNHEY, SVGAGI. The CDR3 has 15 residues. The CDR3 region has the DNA TGTGCCAGCAGACGCGGGGGGGTTGGTAACACTGAAGCTTTCTTT. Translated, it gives CASRRGGVGNTEAFF.

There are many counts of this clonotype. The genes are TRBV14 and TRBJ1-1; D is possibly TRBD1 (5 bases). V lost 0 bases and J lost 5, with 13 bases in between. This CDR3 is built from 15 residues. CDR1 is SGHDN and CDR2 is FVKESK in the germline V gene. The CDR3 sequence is CASSQEPGPWTEAFF. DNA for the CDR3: TGTGCCAGCAGCCAAGAACCGGGACCATGGACTGAAGCTTTCTTT. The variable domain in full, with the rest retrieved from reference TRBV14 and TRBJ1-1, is EAGVTQFPSHSVIEKGQTVTLRCDPISGHDNLYWYRRVMGKEIKFLLHFVKESKQDESGMPNNRFLAERTGGTYSTLKVQPAELEDSGVYFCASSQEPGPWTEAFFGQGTRLTVV.

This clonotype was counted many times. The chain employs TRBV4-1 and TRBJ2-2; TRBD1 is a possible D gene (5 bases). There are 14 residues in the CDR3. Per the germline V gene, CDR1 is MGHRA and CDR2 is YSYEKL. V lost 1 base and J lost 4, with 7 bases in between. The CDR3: CASSQARVTGELFF. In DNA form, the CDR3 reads TGCGCCAGCAGCCAAGCCAGGGTCACCGGGGAGCTGTTTTTT.

The CDR3 loop is CSVPRKTRPYNEQFF. CDR3 coding DNA: TGCAGTGTTCCCCGGAAGACTAGACCCTACAATGAGCAGTTCTTC. The chain combines TRBV20-1 with TRBJ2-1; tentatively, D is TRBD2 (6 bases). The CDR3 spans 15 residues. Deletions cut 7 bases from V and 2 bases from J, with 18 bases between. The germline CDR1 and CDR2 sequences are DFQATT and SNEGSKA (reference sequence).

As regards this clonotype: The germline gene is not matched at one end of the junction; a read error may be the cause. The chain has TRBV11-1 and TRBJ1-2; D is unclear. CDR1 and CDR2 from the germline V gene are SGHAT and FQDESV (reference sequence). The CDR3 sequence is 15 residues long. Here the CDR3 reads CGSSRGTYDNYGYTF. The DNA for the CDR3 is TGTGGCAGCAGCCGAGGAACCTATGACAACTATGGCTACACCTTC.

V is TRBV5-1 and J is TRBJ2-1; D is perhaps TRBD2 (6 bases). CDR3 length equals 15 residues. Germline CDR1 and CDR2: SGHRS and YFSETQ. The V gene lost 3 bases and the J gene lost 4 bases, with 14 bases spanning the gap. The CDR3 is CASSSVAGGYNEQFF. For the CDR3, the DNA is TGCGCCAGCAGCTCGGTAGCAGGAGGGTACAATGAGCAGTTCTTC.

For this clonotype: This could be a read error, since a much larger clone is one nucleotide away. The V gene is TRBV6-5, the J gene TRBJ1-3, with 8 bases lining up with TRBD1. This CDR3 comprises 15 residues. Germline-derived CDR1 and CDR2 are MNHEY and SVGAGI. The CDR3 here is CASSSLQGAGDTIYF. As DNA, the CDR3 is TGTGCCAGCAGTTCCCTGCAGGGGGCTGGAGACACCATATATTTT.

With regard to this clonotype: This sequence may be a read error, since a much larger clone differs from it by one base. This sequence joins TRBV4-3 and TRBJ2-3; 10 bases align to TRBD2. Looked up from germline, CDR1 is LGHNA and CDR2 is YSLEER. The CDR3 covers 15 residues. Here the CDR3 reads CTSSHSGGRSDTQYF. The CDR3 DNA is TGCACCAGCAGCCATAGCGGGGGGCGGTCAGATACGCAGTATTTT.